The 14 T cell receptor beta chains presented below share a single source sample, sequenced in a study of control samples from healthy donors and cancer patients. Sequencing used immunoSEQ multiplex PCR; TCRdb keeps in-frame clones, though not all of them. The sample yields some 150,000 clones, approximately 94% seen once. Sequences were obtained from blood. Receptors were obtained from a man aged 40-49 years in good health.

The chain links TRBV28 to TRBJ1-5, with a tentative D call TRBD1 (5 bases). V lost 8 bases and J lost 1, with 21 bases in between. This CDR3 region has 17 residues. CDR1 is MDHEN, CDR2 SYDVKM, per germline. CDR3 sequence (DNA): TGTGCCAGCTCTTCTCGGAGCCCGGGACTCAGCAATCAGCCCCAGCATTTT. This translates into CASSSRSPGLSNQPQHF.

The rearrangement uses TRBV18 and TRBJ1-1, with 7 bases that match TRBD1. Looked up from germline, CDR1 is KGHSH and CDR2 is LQKENI. Germline trimming cut 2 bases from V and 3 bases from J; bases unmatched to any gene: 3. This CDR3 contains 14 residues. CDR3 in DNA: TGTGCCAGCTCACCAAAAACAGGGGACACTGAAGCTTTCTTT. This sequence encodes CASSPKTGDTEAFF.

The chain carries TRBV5-6 and TRBJ1-6; D is possibly TRBD1 (5 bases). The CDR3 loop spans 16 amino acids. Trimming removed 4 bases at V and 10 bases at J, with 21 bases between. Looked up from germline, CDR1 is SGHDT and CDR2 is YYEEEE. The CDR3 loop reads CASSGPIARAGSPLHF. CDR3 nucleotide sequence: TGTGCCAGCAGCGGTCCCATTGCCAGGGCAGGGTCACCCCTCCACTTT.

The chain is built from TRBV28 and TRBJ2-7, with TRBD1 identical over 9 bases. Per the germline V gene, CDR1 is MDHEN and CDR2 is SYDVKM. Unmatched junction bases numbered 7, after V lost 2 bases and J lost 5 bases. The CDR3 spans 15 residues. The CDR3 loop is CASSLTGTGNDEQYF. CDR3 DNA: TGTGCCAGCAGTTTAACCGGGACAGGGAATGACGAGCAGTACTTC.

This chain links TRBV2 with TRBJ2-1; the match to TRBD2 covers 10 bases. CDR3 length: 16 residues. Germline CDR1 reads SNHLY; CDR2 reads FYNNEI. V gave up 4 bases and J gave up 7 bases; unmatched junction bases: 10. CDR3 residues: CASSAQLAGINNEQFF. The CDR3 DNA follows: TGTGCCAGCAGTGCACAACTAGCGGGAATAAATAATGAGCAGTTCTTC.

The rearrangement joins TRBV10-1 to TRBJ2-5; D may be TRBD1 or TRBD2 (5 bases each). Germline V gene lookup returns CDR1 WNHNN and CDR2 SYGVQD (reference sequence). The germline V and J ends were trimmed by 3 bases and 5 bases, with 16 bases remaining between them. This CDR3 comprises 15 residues. The CDR3 reads CASSDSKGPWETQYF. The CDR3, as DNA: TGCGCCAGCAGTGATTCAAAGGGACCTTGGGAGACCCAGTACTTC.

A single count supports this clone. J is TRBJ1-2 and V is TRBV6-1, with a weak D call TRBD1 (5 bases). Trimming left V 0 bases short and J 1 base short, with 9 bases between. Germline values: CDR1 MNHNS, CDR2 SASEGT. This CDR3 has 15 residues. CDR3 in amino acids: CASSEAQGLNYGYTF. The CDR3, as DNA: TGTGCCAGCAGTGAAGCGCAGGGACTTAACTATGGCTACACCTTC.

The CDR3 region is CASSLGSDSAYEQYF. DNA of the CDR3: TGTGCCAGCAGCTTAGGGTCAGACAGTGCCTACGAGCAGTACTTC. The V call is TRBV7-6, the J call TRBJ2-7; a possible D gene is TRBD1 (5 bases). The V gene lost 1 base and the J gene lost 2 bases, with 12 bases spanning the gap. The CDR3 sequence is 15 residues long. In germline, CDR1 is SGHVS, CDR2 FNYEAQ.

V usage is TRBV29-1 and J usage is TRBJ1-5; TRBD1 agrees at 7 bases. V was pared by 6 bases and J by 4 bases, with 9 bases of the junction left unmatched. This CDR3 has 14 residues. Germline CDR1 SQVTM, CDR2 ANQGSEA. This chain's CDR3 is CSVASQGPNQPQHF. For the CDR3, the DNA is TGCAGCGTCGCCTCACAGGGGCCGAATCAGCCCCAGCATTTT. Drawing the rest from reference TRBV29-1 and TRBJ1-5, the complete variable domain is SAVISQKPSRDICQRGTSLTIQCQVDSQVTMMFWYRQQPGQSLTLIATANQGSEATYESGFVIDKFPISRPNLTFSTLTVSNMSPEDSSIYLCSVASQGPNQPQHFGDGTRLSIL.

The chain combines TRBV3-1 (or the pseudogene TRBV3-2) with TRBJ1-1; D is perhaps TRBD1 (5 bases). The CDR3 sequence is 15 residues long. V shed 4 bases and J shed 1 base, with 13 bases lying between them. Germline CDR1 is LGHDT and CDR2 is YNNKEL (reference sequence). The CDR3 reads CASSRRDGKNTEAFF. For the CDR3, the DNA is TGTGCCAGCAGCCGTCGGGACGGAAAGAACACTGAAGCTTTCTTT.

The chain employs TRBV2 and TRBJ1-5; 10 bases align to TRBD1. V lost 4 bases and J lost 4; bases outside the gene matches: 7. Germline values: CDR1 SNHLY, CDR2 FYNNEI. CDR3 length equals 16 residues. This CDR3 is CASSVRQGARNQPQHF. CDR3 DNA sequence: TGTGCCAGCAGTGTTCGACAGGGGGCTCGGAATCAGCCCCAGCATTTT.

The gene calls are TRBV7-9 and TRBJ1-2, with 10 bases identical to TRBD1. The ends lost 6 bases at V and 6 bases at J; junction bases unmatched: 7. Germline V gene sequence: CDR1 SEHNR, CDR2 FQNEAQ (reference sequence). The CDR3 runs 14 residues. DNA of the CDR3: TGTGCCAGCAGTCGTACGGACAGGGGGAATGGCTACACCTTC. This encodes CASSRTDRGNGYTF.

The chain is built from TRBV27 and TRBJ1-6; no reliable D call. Germline values: CDR1 MNHEY, CDR2 SMNVEV (reference sequence). CDR3 length equals 17 residues. Between the trimmed V and J ends, which lost 6 bases and 6 bases, there was a span of 21 bases. The chain's CDR3 is CASRPPWTPMSNSPLHF. Written as DNA, the CDR3 is TGTGCCAGCAGACCTCCGTGGACCCCAATGAGTAATTCACCCCTCCACTTT.

The rearrangement uses TRBV27 and TRBJ2-1; TRBD1 matches 8 bases. The trim removed 5 bases at V and 6 bases at J, leaving 9 bases unmatched. The CDR3 is made up of 15 amino acids. Per the germline V gene, CDR1 is MNHEY and CDR2 is SMNVEV (reference sequence). This CDR3 reads CASSTDRARSNEQFF. The CDR3 DNA reads as TGTGCCAGCAGTACGGACAGGGCCAGGTCCAATGAGCAGTTCTTC.